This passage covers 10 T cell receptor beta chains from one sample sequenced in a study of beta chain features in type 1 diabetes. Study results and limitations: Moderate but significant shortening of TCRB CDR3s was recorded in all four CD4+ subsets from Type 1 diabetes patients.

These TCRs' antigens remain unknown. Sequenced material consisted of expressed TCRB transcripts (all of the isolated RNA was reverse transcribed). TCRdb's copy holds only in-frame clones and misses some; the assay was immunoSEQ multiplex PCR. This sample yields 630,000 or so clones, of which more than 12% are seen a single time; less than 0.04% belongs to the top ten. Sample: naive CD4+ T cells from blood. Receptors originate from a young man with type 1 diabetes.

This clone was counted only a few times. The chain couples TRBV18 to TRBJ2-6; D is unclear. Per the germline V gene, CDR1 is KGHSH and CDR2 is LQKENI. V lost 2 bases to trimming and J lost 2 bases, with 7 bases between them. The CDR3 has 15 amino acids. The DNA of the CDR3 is TGTGCCAGCTCACCATCACCCCCTGGGGCCAACGTCCTGACTTTC. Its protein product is CASSPSPPGANVLTF.

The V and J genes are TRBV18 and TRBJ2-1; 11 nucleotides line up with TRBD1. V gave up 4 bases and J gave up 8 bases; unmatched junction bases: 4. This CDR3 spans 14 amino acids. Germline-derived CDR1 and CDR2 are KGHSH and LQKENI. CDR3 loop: CASSQGGQGDEQFF. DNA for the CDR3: TGTGCCAGCTCACAAGGGGGACAGGGGGATGAGCAGTTCTTC.

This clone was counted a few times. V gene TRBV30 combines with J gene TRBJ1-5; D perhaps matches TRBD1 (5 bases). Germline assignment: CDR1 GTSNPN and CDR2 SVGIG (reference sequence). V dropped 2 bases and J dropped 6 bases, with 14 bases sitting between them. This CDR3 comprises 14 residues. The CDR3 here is CAWSLLGVFQPQHF. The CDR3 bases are TGTGCCTGGAGTCTGCTAGGGGTATTTCAGCCCCAGCATTTT.

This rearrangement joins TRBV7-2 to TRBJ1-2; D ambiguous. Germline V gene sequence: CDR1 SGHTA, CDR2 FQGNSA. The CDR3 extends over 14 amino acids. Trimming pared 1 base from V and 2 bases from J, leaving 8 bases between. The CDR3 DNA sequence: TGTGCCAGCAGCTTAGATCGGAGGAACTATGGCTACACCTTC. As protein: CASSLDRRNYGYTF.

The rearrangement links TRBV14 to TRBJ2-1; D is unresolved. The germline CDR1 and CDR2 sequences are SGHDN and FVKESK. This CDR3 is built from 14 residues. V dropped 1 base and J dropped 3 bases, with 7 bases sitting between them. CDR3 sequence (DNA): TGTGCCAGCAGCCAAGTCACGTACTACAATGAGCAGTTCTTC. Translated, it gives CASSQVTYYNEQFF.

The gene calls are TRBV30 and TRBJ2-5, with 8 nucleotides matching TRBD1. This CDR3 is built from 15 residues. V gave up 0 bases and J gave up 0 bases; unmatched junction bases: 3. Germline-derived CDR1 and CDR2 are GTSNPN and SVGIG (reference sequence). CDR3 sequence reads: CAWSVGQGYQETQYF. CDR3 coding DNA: TGTGCCTGGAGTGTAGGACAGGGTTACCAAGAGACCCAGTACTTC. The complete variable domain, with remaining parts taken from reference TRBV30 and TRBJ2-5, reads SQTIHQWPATLVQPVGSPLSLECTVEGTSNPNLYWYRQAAGRGLQLLFYSVGIGQISSEVPQNLSASRPQDRQFILSSKKLLLSDSGFYLCAWSVGQGYQETQYFGPGTRLLVL.

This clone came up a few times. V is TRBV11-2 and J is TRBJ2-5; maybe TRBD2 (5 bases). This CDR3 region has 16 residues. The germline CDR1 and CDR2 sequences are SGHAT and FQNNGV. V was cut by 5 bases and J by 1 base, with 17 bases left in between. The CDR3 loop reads CASSPEAAASQETQYF. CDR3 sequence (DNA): TGTGCCAGCAGCCCGGAAGCGGCCGCGTCCCAAGAGACCCAGTACTTC. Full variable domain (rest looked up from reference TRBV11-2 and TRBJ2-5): EAGVAQSPRYKIIEKRQSVAFWCNPISGHATLYWYQQILGQGPKLLIQFQNNGVVDDSQLPKDRFSAERLKGVDSTLKIQPAKLEDSAVYLCASSPEAAASQETQYFGPGTRLLVL.

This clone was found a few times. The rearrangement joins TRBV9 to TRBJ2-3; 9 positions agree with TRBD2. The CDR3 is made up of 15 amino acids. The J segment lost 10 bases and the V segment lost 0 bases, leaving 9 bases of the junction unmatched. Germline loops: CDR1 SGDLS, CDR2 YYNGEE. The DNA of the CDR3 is TGTGCCAGCAGCGTAGCAGCGGGAGGTCCTAGGGCGCAGTATTTT. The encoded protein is CASSVAAGGPRAQYF.

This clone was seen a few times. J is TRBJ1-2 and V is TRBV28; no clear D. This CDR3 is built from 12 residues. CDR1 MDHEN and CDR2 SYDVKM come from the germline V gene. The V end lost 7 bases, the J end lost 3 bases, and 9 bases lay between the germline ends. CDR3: CASIEGDYGYTF. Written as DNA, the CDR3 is TGTGCCAGCATCGAGGGTGACTATGGCTACACCTTC.

The CDR3 loop is CASSPVRTSGRSYEQYF. In DNA, the CDR3 is TGTGCCAGCTCACCCGTTCGGACTAGCGGGAGGTCCTACGAGCAGTACTTC. The chain joins TRBV18 to TRBJ2-7, with TRBD2 matching 14 bases. J lost 1 base, V lost 3 bases, and 5 bases had no gene match. The CDR3 spans 17 residues. CDR1 is KGHSH and CDR2 is LQKENI in the germline V gene.